The 22 T cell receptor beta chains given below trace back to one sample, sequenced in a study of blood T cell repertoires in COVID-19. Assay: immunoSEQ multiplex PCR; the TCRdb copy retains only in-frame clones and omits some. The sample carries 100,000 or so clones, 80% to 90% recorded once. Sequences were obtained from peripheral blood. The receptors shown here come from a woman over 75 with acute or convalescent COVID-19.

This chain joins TRBV18 and TRBJ1-2; tentative D call: TRBD1 (5 bases). The length of the CDR3 is 14 residues. Trimming removed 3 bases from V and 3 bases from J, with 11 bases in between. Germline V lookup: CDR1 KGHSH, CDR2 LQKENI. CDR3 in DNA: TGTGCCAGCTCACCGGGGCGGGGCCACTATGGCTACACCTTC. It specifies CASSPGRGHYGYTF. Complete variable domain (other parts from reference TRBV18 and TRBJ1-2): NAGVMQNPRHLVRRRGQEARLRCSPMKGHSHVYWYRQLPEEGLKFMVYLQKENIIDESGMPKERFSAEFPKEGPSILRIQQVVRGDSAAYFCASSPGRGHYGYTFGSGTRLTVV.

This chain uses TRBV24-1 with TRBJ1-2, with D unclear. The CDR3 spans 12 residues. V was cut by 4 bases and J by 8 bases, with 10 bases left in between. Germline CDR1 and CDR2: KGHDR and SFDVKD. The CDR3 coding sequence is TGTGCCACCAGTGACATGGGTAGCGGCTACACCTTC. Amino acids: CATSDMGSGYTF.

This chain joins TRBV7-9 and TRBJ2-7; no firm D call. The CDR3 has 12 residues. V dropped 1 base and J dropped 5 bases, with 6 bases sitting between them. Germline V CDR1 and CDR2: SEHNR, FQNEAQ (reference sequence). CDR3 sequence reads: CASSLVRDEQYF. In DNA form, the CDR3 reads TGTGCCAGCAGCTTAGTACGAGACGAGCAGTACTTC.

CDR3 protein: CASSLARWVRDTEAFF. CDR3 DNA sequence: TGCGCCAGCAGCTTGGCCAGGTGGGTCCGGGATACTGAAGCTTTCTTT. This chain joins TRBV5-1 and TRBJ1-1; D is unclear. Trimming pared 0 bases from V and 5 bases from J, leaving 17 bases between. Per germline, CDR1 SGHRS and CDR2 YFSETQ. The CDR3 has 16 residues.

V and J are TRBV14 and TRBJ2-7; 9 nucleotides agree with TRBD1. In germline, CDR1 is SGHDN, CDR2 FVKESK. The J segment lost 3 bases and the V segment lost 0 bases, leaving 6 bases of the junction unmatched. CDR3 length: 16 residues. The CDR3 DNA follows: TGTGCCAGCAGCCAAGAAACAGGGGGCCTCCACTACGAGCAGTACTTC. Its protein is CASSQETGGLHYEQYF. The full variable domain, in which reference TRBV14 and TRBJ2-7 provide the parts outside the CDR3, is EAGVTQFPSHSVIEKGQTVTLRCDPISGHDNLYWYRRVMGKEIKFLLHFVKESKQDESGMPNNRFLAERTGGTYSTLKVQPAELEDSGVYFCASSQETGGLHYEQYFGPGTRLTVT.

J is TRBJ1-4 and V is TRBV5-1; 12 bases fit TRBD1. The germline gives CDR1 SGHRS, CDR2 YFSETQ. The CDR3 totals 17 residues. V lost 4 bases and J lost 7; bases outside the gene matches: 11. The CDR3 nucleotides read TGCGCCAGCAGCCCTGTCCCGGGACAGGGGGCACTTGAAAAACTGTTTTTT. Amino acid sequence: CASSPVPGQGALEKLFF.

The chain joins TRBV19 to TRBJ1-5; 8 bases fit TRBD1. The germline V gene has CDR1 LNHDA and CDR2 SQIVND (reference sequence). The CDR3 runs 16 residues. The V segment lost 6 bases and the J segment 0 bases; nucleotides outside the gene matches: 7. The CDR3 spells CASRGDRSYSNQPQHF. DNA for the CDR3: TGTGCCAGTAGAGGGGACAGGAGCTATAGCAATCAGCCCCAGCATTTT. The full variable domain, completed using reference TRBV19 and TRBJ1-5, is DGGITQSPKYLFRKEGQNVTLSCEQNLNHDAMYWYRQDPGQGLRLIYYSQIVNDFQKGDIAEGYSVSREKKESFPLTVTSAQKNPTAFYLCASRGDRSYSNQPQHFGDGTRLSIL.

This chain links TRBV11-2 with TRBJ1-6; TRBD1 is a possible D gene (6 bases). CDR3 length equals 16 residues. CDR1 is SGHAT and CDR2 is FQNNGV in the germline V gene. V lost 3 bases and J lost 6, with 15 bases in between. The CDR3 here is CASSFRGRERNSPLHF. In nucleotides, the CDR3 is TGTGCCAGCAGCTTCAGGGGCCGGGAACGTAATTCACCCCTCCACTTT.

V is TRBV27 and J is TRBJ2-7, with 7 bases matching TRBD1. This CDR3 contains 16 residues. V trimming: 2 bases; J trimming: 0 bases; junction bases outside the gene matches: 7. From germline, CDR1 is MNHEY and CDR2 SMNVEV (reference sequence). The CDR3 region has the DNA TGTGCCAGCAGTTTAACCCCGGGACAGAGCTCCTACGAGCAGTACTTC. As protein: CASSLTPGQSSYEQYF.

The chain couples TRBV4-1 to TRBJ2-7, with D perhaps matching TRBD1 (7 bases). V lost 5 bases to trimming and J lost 6 bases, with 20 bases between them. Germline-derived CDR1 and CDR2 are MGHRA and YSYEKL. CDR3 length: 15 residues. CDR3: CASSFGTVGTAEQYF. The CDR3 nucleotides are TGCGCCAGCAGCTTCGGGACAGTCGGGACTGCCGAGCAGTACTTC.

The chain joins TRBV7-8 to TRBJ2-5; TRBD2 is a possible D gene (6 bases). In germline, CDR1 is SGHVS, CDR2 FQNEAQ. The CDR3 length is 13 residues. V shed 5 bases and J shed 5 bases, with 12 bases lying between them. DNA of the CDR3: TGTGCCAGCAGCCGGGGACTGGGGGAGACCCAGTACTTC. Protein product: CASSRGLGETQYF.

The V and J genes are TRBV7-2 and TRBJ2-5; a weak D match, TRBD2 (6 bases). Trimming left V 1 base short and J 2 bases short, with 11 bases between. Germline loops: CDR1 SGHTA, CDR2 FQGNSA. The CDR3 length is 15 residues. CDR3 residues: CASSLDGGRQETQYF. The CDR3 DNA reads TGTGCCAGCAGCTTAGACGGGGGAAGGCAAGAGACCCAGTACTTC.

V usage is TRBV28 and J usage is TRBJ1-3, with 10 bases fitting TRBD1. CDR1 and CDR2 (germline): MDHEN, SYDVKM. There are 18 residues in the CDR3. The junction had 15 bases not matched to a gene; V was cut back by 3 bases and J by 7 bases. In nucleotides, the CDR3 is TGTGCCAGCAGTTTGGCCAATCCCGGGACAGGGGTCGGGAACACCATATATTTT. Protein: CASSLANPGTGVGNTIYF.

This chain links TRBV6-5 with TRBJ1-6, with D maybe TRBD1 (6 bases). The germline V and J ends were trimmed by 6 bases and 0 bases, with 9 bases remaining between them. This CDR3 comprises 15 residues. In germline, CDR1 is MNHEY, CDR2 SVGAGI. CDR3 sequence reads: CASRLDSSYNSPLHF. The CDR3 region has the DNA TGTGCCAGCAGATTGGACAGCTCCTATAATTCACCCCTCCACTTT.

This clone was counted once. Germline and junction disagree at one end, which may indicate a read error. V and J are TRBV27 and TRBJ1-2; TRBD1 matches 8 bases. This CDR3 has 15 residues. Per the germline V gene, CDR1 is MNHEY and CDR2 is SMNVEV (reference sequence). CDR3 in DNA: TGTGCCAGCAGCTTATGGGGACAGGCGGCGCATGGCTACACCTTC. As protein: CASSLWGQAAHGYTF.

The table lists this clone with a count of one. V and J are TRBV5-1 and TRBJ1-1, with D unresolved. From germline, CDR1 is SGHRS and CDR2 YFSETQ. The CDR3 runs 14 residues. V lost 0 bases, J lost 1 base, and 7 bases lay in between. The CDR3 DNA reads as TGCGCCAGCAGCTTGGAACTGCGGAACACTGAAGCTTTCTTT. Translated: CASSLELRNTEAFF. Based on the CDR3 plus reference TRBV5-1 and TRBJ1-1, the full variable domain is KAGVTQTPRYLIKTRGQQVTLSCSPISGHRSVSWYQQTPGQGLQFLFEYFSETQRNKGNFPGRFSGRQFSNSRSEMNVSTLELGDSALYLCASSLELRNTEAFFGQGTRLTVV.

The chain couples TRBV19 to TRBJ2-2; 10 bases are a match to TRBD1. V lost 6 bases to trimming and J lost 4 bases; unmatched junction nucleotides: 2. Germline V gene lookup returns CDR1 LNHDA and CDR2 SQIVND (reference sequence). CDR3 length: 14 amino acids. This chain's CDR3 is CASRTGGVTGELFF. The CDR3, as DNA: TGTGCCAGTAGGACAGGGGGCGTCACCGGGGAGCTGTTTTTT.

The gene calls are TRBV9 and TRBJ2-5, with TRBD1 matching 10 bases. Germline V gives CDR1 SGDLS, CDR2 YYNGEE. This CDR3 comprises 20 residues. V shed 0 bases and J 0 bases; nucleotides not matched to a gene: 14. The CDR3 is CASSVVQGQGKRKHQETQYF. DNA for the CDR3: TGTGCCAGCAGCGTAGTACAGGGACAGGGGAAGAGGAAGCACCAAGAGACCCAGTACTTC.

The V and J genes are TRBV6-4 and TRBJ2-1; 10 nucleotides match TRBD2. Germline CDR1 reads MRHNA; CDR2 reads SNTAGT. V gave up 6 bases and J gave up 6 bases; unmatched junction bases: 2. The CDR3 extends over 13 amino acids. The CDR3 region has the DNA TGTGCCAGCAGCGCTAGCGGGGGCAATGAGCAGTTCTTC. Protein sequence: CASSASGGNEQFF.

V and J are TRBV6-2 or TRBV6-3 and TRBJ1-1; no reliable D call. V was trimmed by 2 bases and J by 0 bases, leaving 4 bases between them. The germline CDR1 and CDR2 sequences are MNHEY and SVGEGT. The CDR3 runs to 13 residues. CDR3 region: CASSYRVNTEAFF. For the CDR3, the DNA is TGTGCCAGCAGTTACCGGGTGAACACTGAAGCTTTCTTT.

V and J are TRBV30 and TRBJ2-3, with D maybe TRBD2 (5 bases). Germline CDR1 and CDR2: GTSNPN and SVGIG (reference sequence). This CDR3 has 12 amino acids. V shed 4 bases and J shed 4 bases, with 9 bases lying between them. CDR3 in DNA: TGTGCCTGGATACCGGGGTCAGATACGCAGTATTTT. Its protein is CAWIPGSDTQYF.

This clone was seen once. The V and J genes are TRBV19 and TRBJ1-5, with D maybe TRBD1 (5 bases). Germline V gene lookup returns CDR1 LNHDA and CDR2 SQIVND (reference sequence). The length of the CDR3 is 15 residues. V lost 1 base, J lost 0 bases, and 7 bases lay in between. The CDR3 DNA reads as TGTGCCAGTAGTATAGGACAGTCTAGCAATCAGCCCCAGCATTTT. Encoded protein: CASSIGQSSNQPQHF.